This TCR beta chain was found in a study of T cells in Graves' hyperthyroidism and ophthalmopathy. RNA transcripts yielded amplified TCR beta CDR3 regions. First-round RT-PCR targeting the TCR CDR3 was performed with the HTBI primer set. TCRdb used MiXCR to reprocess the multiplex PCR reads, holding one entry per CDR3 protein. The table has about 770,000 distinct CDR3 sequences, approximately 18% seen once. Notes on the study in general: Ophthalmopathy, as predicted by the model, came a median about seven months after the prediction.

The diagnostic basis comprised clinical symptoms, serum thyroxine and TRAb, thyroid ultrasound and orbital computed tomography. In this sample, this clonotype turned up many times. Its matching antigen is unknown. The CDR3 has 15 residues. Looked up from germline, CDR1 is SGHRS and CDR2 is YFSETQ. The V end lost 3 bases, the J end lost 6 bases, and 18 bases lay between the germline ends. The sequence was obtained from a woman in her fifties or sixties with Graves' hyperthyroidism that later progressed to Graves' ophthalmopathy. This chain connects TRBV5-1 to TRBJ1-2, with D hard to call. Sequences were obtained from blood. The CDR3 region has the DNA TGCGCCAGCAGCTCCGGCGGAGTGAGAACGGATGGCTACACCTTC. Translating it yields CASSSGGVRTDGYTF. Supplemented by reference TRBV5-1 and TRBJ1-2, the full variable domain reads KAGVTQTPRYLIKTRGQQVTLSCSPISGHRSVSWYQQTPGQGLQFLFEYFSETQRNKGNFPGRFSGRQFSNSRSEMNVSTLELGDSALYLCASSSGGVRTDGYTFGSGTRLTVV.